This is a list of T cell receptor beta chains from one sample in a study of T-cell reconstitution after alpha-beta-depleted transplantation in children. Using its own MiXCR run on the PCR reads, TCRdb lists one record per CDR3 protein. The sample records about 170,000 distinct CDR3 sequences, 11% being singletons. Source: PBMCs, taken before TCRalphabeta/CD19-depleted stem cell transplant. The receptors were gathered from a boy aged 2-15 years with acute myeloid leukemia, due to receive a stem cell transplant. CDR3s include the opening cysteine and the closing phenylalanine or tryptophan. Fields, in order: CDR3 DNA, CDR3 protein, V gene, D gene, J gene, clone size, CDR3 length. The D gene is left open where the match is weak. The size of a clone is reported for some rows only, either as once, few or many, or as a class for expanded clones.

CDR3nt: TGCAGTGCTAGAGTGCCCCAAGATATAGCCAAAAACATTCAGTACTTC; CDR3aa: CSARVPQDIAKNIQYF; v_gene: TRBV20-1; d_gene: -; j_gene: TRBJ2-4; abundance: -; len: 16
CDR3nt: TGCGCCAGCAGCCAAGGGGGGAGACTAGCGGGAGTCTACGAGCAGTACTTC; CDR3aa: CASSQGGRLAGVYEQYF; v_gene: TRBV4-1; d_gene: TRBD2; j_gene: TRBJ2-7; abundance: many; len: 17
CDR3nt: TGTGCCAGCAGTTCCGGGACGCGCTCCTACAATGAGCAGTTCTTC; CDR3aa: CASSSGTRSYNEQFF; v_gene: TRBV27; d_gene: -; j_gene: TRBJ2-1; abundance: many; len: 15
CDR3nt: TGCAGTGCTAGAACGAGCTCCCGGGGTGCAACTAATGAAAAACTGTTTTTT; CDR3aa: CSARTSSRGATNEKLFF; v_gene: TRBV20-1; d_gene: -; j_gene: TRBJ1-4; abundance: many; len: 17
CDR3nt: TGTGCCAGCAGTTCCTCGGGAGTCAATACGCAGTATTTT; CDR3aa: CASSSSGVNTQYF; v_gene: TRBV6-5; d_gene: -; j_gene: TRBJ2-3; abundance: -; len: 13
CDR3nt: TGTGCCAGCAGCCCAGATAACCCCACAGATACGCAGTATTTT; CDR3aa: CASSPDNPTDTQYF; v_gene: TRBV7-8; d_gene: -; j_gene: TRBJ2-3; abundance: many; len: 14
CDR3nt: TGTGCCAGCTCAGACCAGGGGAGCACTGAAGCTTTCTTT; CDR3aa: CASSDQGSTEAFF; v_gene: TRBV18; d_gene: -; j_gene: TRBJ1-1; abundance: few; len: 13
CDR3nt: TGTGCCAGCGGGACAGGCGAGACCGTTGATAACATTCAGTACTTC; CDR3aa: CASGTGETVDNIQYF; v_gene: TRBV3-1; d_gene: TRBD1; j_gene: TRBJ2-4; abundance: many; len: 15
CDR3nt: TGTGCCAGCAGCCGTACCGGGACTAGCGGGAGCTACGAGCAGTACTTC; CDR3aa: CASSRTGTSGSYEQYF; v_gene: TRBV7-2; d_gene: TRBD2; j_gene: TRBJ2-7; abundance: few; len: 16
CDR3nt: TGTGCCAGCAGGACGATTGGTGAATTTGGCTACACCTTC; CDR3aa: CASRTIGEFGYTF; v_gene: TRBV12-3/TRBV12-4; d_gene: -; j_gene: TRBJ1-2; abundance: many; len: 13
CDR3nt: TGCGCCAGCAGCCAACGCGTGTCCGGGGGCACTGAAGCTTTCTTT; CDR3aa: CASSQRVSGGTEAFF; v_gene: TRBV5-1; d_gene: -; j_gene: TRBJ1-1; abundance: many; len: 15
CDR3nt: TGCGCCAGCAGCTTGCCGGACGGAAGTGAGACCCAGTACTTC; CDR3aa: CASSLPDGSETQYF; v_gene: TRBV5-1; d_gene: -; j_gene: TRBJ2-5; abundance: many; len: 14
CDR3nt: TGTGCCAGCAGTTTGGGCCGGCTCGGCCGCTATGGCTACACCTTC; CDR3aa: CASSLGRLGRYGYTF; v_gene: TRBV12-3/TRBV12-4; d_gene: -; j_gene: TRBJ1-2; abundance: many; len: 15
CDR3nt: TGCAGTGCTAGTTACCCTAGCGGGAGTTACGAGCAGTACTTC; CDR3aa: CSASYPSGSYEQYF; v_gene: TRBV20-1; d_gene: TRBD2; j_gene: TRBJ2-7; abundance: many; len: 14
CDR3nt: TGCGCCAGCAGCCTCGGGACTACCAATGAGCAGTTCTTC; CDR3aa: CASSLGTTNEQFF; v_gene: TRBV4-1; d_gene: TRBD2; j_gene: TRBJ2-1; abundance: many; len: 13
CDR3nt: TGTGCCAGCAGCCAAGTTCCAGGGGGCGAGCAGTACTTC; CDR3aa: CASSQVPGGEQYF; v_gene: TRBV3-1; d_gene: TRBD1; j_gene: TRBJ2-7; abundance: many; len: 13